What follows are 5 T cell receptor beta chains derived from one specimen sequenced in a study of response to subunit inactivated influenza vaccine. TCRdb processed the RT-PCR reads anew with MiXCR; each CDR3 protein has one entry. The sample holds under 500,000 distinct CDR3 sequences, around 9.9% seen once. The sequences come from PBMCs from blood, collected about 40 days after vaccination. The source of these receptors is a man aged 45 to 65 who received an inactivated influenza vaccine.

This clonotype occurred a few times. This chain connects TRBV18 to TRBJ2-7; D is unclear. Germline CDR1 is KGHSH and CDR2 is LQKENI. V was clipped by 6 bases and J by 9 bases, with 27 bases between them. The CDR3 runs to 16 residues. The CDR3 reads CASSPPGQTYPTGQYF. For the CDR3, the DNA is TGTGCCAGCTCGCCTCCCGGGCAGACATACCCGACCGGGCAGTACTTC.

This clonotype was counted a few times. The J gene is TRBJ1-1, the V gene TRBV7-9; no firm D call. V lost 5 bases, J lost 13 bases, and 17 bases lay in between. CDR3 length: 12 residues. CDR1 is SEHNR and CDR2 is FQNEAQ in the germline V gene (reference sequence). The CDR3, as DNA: TGTGCCAGCAGCCCGGCTGGTCGTGAGGATTTCTTT. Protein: CASSPAGREDFF.

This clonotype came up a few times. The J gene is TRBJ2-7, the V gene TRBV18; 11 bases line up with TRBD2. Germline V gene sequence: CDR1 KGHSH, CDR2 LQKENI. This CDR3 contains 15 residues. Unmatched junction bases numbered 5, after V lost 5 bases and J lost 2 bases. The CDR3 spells CASSTSGGQPYEQYF. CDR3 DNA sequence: TGTGCCAGCTCAACTAGCGGGGGCCAGCCCTACGAGCAGTACTTC.

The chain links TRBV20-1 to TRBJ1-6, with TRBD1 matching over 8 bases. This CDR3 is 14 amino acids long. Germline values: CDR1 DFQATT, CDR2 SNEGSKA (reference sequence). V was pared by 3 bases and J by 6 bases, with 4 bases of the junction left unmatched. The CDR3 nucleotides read TGCAGTGCTAGGGACAGGGAAACTAATTCACCCCTCCACTTT. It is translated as CSARDRETNSPLHF.

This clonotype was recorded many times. CDR3 in amino acids: CATSRQGYEQYF. The CDR3 DNA reads as TGTGCCACCAGCAGGCAGGGCTACGAGCAGTACTTC. The V and J genes are TRBV15 and TRBJ2-7, with D tentatively TRBD1 (5 bases). V was clipped by 3 bases and J by 3 bases, with 6 bases between them. In germline, CDR1 is LNHNV, CDR2 YYDKDF (reference sequence). This CDR3 is 12 amino acids long.